This T cell receptor (beta chain) is drawn from a study of cytomegalovirus exposure and HLA in healthy donors. J was trimmed by 4 bases and V by 0 bases; bases with no gene match: 13. The CDR3 sequence is 18 residues long. Germline V gene lookup returns CDR1 SGHDT and CDR2 YYEEEE. The PCR ran on 60 Vbeta and 13 Jbeta primers. TCRdb's copy holds only in-frame clones and misses some; the assay was immunoSEQ multiplex PCR. The repertoire holds about 150,000 clones, 61% seen once, with roughly 1.9% in the top ten. The sample was PBMCs. V and J are TRBV5-6 and TRBJ2-1, with 7 bases lining up with TRBD2. The source of this sequence is a male donor in good health and CMV-seronegative. CDR3 loop: CASSLASFGGGEYNEQFF. In DNA, the CDR3 is TGTGCCAGCAGCTTGGCTTCATTTGGTGGGGGGGAGTACAATGAGCAGTTCTTC. The entire variable domain, with the rest obtained from reference TRBV5-6 and TRBJ2-1, is as follows: DAGVTQSPTHLIKTRGQQVTLRCSPKSGHDTVSWYQQALGQGPQFIFQYYEEEERQRGNFPDRFSGHQFPNYSSELNVNALLLGDSALYLCASSLASFGGGEYNEQFFGPGTRLTVL.